This TCR beta chain was obtained from a study of blood T cell repertoires in COVID-19. About the research overall: The cDNA or gDNA used as material had been derived from T cells, B-cell-depleted T cells, or PBMCs.

This clone was seen a single time. V was cut by 5 bases and J by 7 bases, with 15 bases left in between. CDR3 length equals 13 residues. In the original processing: How many nucleated cells were present was estimated from reference gene primer amplification. Clones were read by immunoSEQ multiplex PCR, and TCRdb kept only the in-frame ones, dropping some. V, J and clone size reflect that table, while D and trimming were determined from the DNA. Counted here are about 140,000 clones, 75% to 80% occurring once; the ten biggest clones make up around 3.2%. Participants came from some 23 US areas, aged roughly 18 to 89 years. Cohort 3 recovered donors had two negative PCRs, clearance, or symptom resolution.

This clonotype was obtained from a woman aged 45-65 years who had recovered from COVID-19. Source material: PBMCs or T cells enriched from blood (not recorded which). V is TRBV12-3 or TRBV12-4 and J is TRBJ2-7, with D perhaps matching TRBD2 (6 bases). CDR3 residues: CASSPPSEGEQYF. The DNA of the CDR3 is TGTGCCAGCAGTCCTCCTTCGGAGGGTGAGCAGTACTTC.